Each of the 17 T cell receptor beta chains below was sequenced from the same sample in a study of cytomegalovirus exposure and HLA in healthy donors. Vbeta (60) and Jbeta (13) primers were used in the PCR. Produced via immunoSEQ multiplex PCR; TCRdb's table is partial and in-frame only. The sample has under 200,000 clones, about three quarters seen once. The specimen was PBMCs. These receptors originate from a female donor in good health and CMV-seronegative.

V gene TRBV19 combines with J gene TRBJ2-7; 12 bases are shared with TRBD1. The CDR3 is 16 residues long. With V trimmed by 6 bases and J by 2 bases, 8 bases remained unmatched. The germline CDR1 and CDR2 sequences are LNHDA and SQIVND (reference sequence). CDR3 amino acids: CASRSSGTGGPYEQYF. The CDR3 DNA is TGTGCCAGTAGGTCCTCTGGGACAGGGGGCCCCTACGAGCAGTACTTC.

V is TRBV12-5 and J is TRBJ1-5, with D possibly matching TRBD1 (5 bases). Looked up from germline, CDR1 is LGHNT and CDR2 is FRNRAP. The CDR3 spans 14 residues. Trimming left V 3 bases short and J 7 bases short, with 13 bases between. The CDR3 DNA is TGTGCTAGTGGTTTTAACAGCGGGGGACAGCCCCAGCATTTT. Residues: CASGFNSGGQPQHF.

The chain couples TRBV29-1 to TRBJ2-2; D perhaps matches TRBD1 (7 bases). The CDR3 spans 13 residues. V was cut by 7 bases and J by 5 bases, with 14 bases left in between. Per the germline V gene, CDR1 is SQVTM and CDR2 is ANQGSEA. The CDR3 bases are TGCAGCGCTCGGACAGGAGGGACCGGGGAGCTGTTTTTT. It translates to CSARTGGTGELFF.

The chain employs TRBV28 and TRBJ2-2; maybe TRBD1 (6 bases). The ends were cut back, 8 bases at V and 4 bases at J, with 11 bases in the middle. Per germline, CDR1 MDHEN and CDR2 SYDVKM. The CDR3 contains 13 residues. The CDR3 DNA reads as TGTGCCAGCCACAGGGCGGGCACCGGGGAGCTGTTTTTT. Its protein product is CASHRAGTGELFF.

The chain uses TRBV29-1 and TRBJ1-1; 7 nucleotides align to TRBD1. CDR1 is SQVTM and CDR2 is ANQGSEA in the germline V gene. CDR3 length equals 12 residues. Trimming removed 4 bases from V and 8 bases from J; junction bases left unmatched: 7. CDR3 nucleotides: TGCAGCGTTGCGACAGGGCGAACCGAAGCTTTCTTT. Translated, it gives CSVATGRTEAFF. The full variable domain, with the rest looked up from reference TRBV29-1 and TRBJ1-1, is SAVISQKPSRDICQRGTSLTIQCQVDSQVTMMFWYRQQPGQSLTLIATANQGSEATYESGFVIDKFPISRPNLTFSTLTVSNMSPEDSSIYLCSVATGRTEAFFGQGTRLTVV.

The chain carries TRBV11-2 and TRBJ1-2; tentatively, D is TRBD1 (6 bases). CDR3 length equals 15 residues. V was clipped by 3 bases and J by 4 bases, with 15 bases between them. CDR1 and CDR2 from the germline V gene are SGHAT and FQNNGV. CDR3 sequence: CASSFLGDTPYGYTF. The CDR3 DNA reads TGTGCCAGCAGCTTTTTGGGGGACACACCCTATGGCTACACCTTC.

The rearrangement joins TRBV2 to TRBJ2-1, with TRBD1 matching over 10 bases. This CDR3 region has 15 residues. CDR1 is SNHLY, CDR2 FYNNEI, per germline. V shed 8 bases and J 6 bases; nucleotides not matched to a gene: 10. The CDR3: CASVQTGGSINEQFF. The CDR3, as DNA: TGTGCCAGCGTCCAGACAGGGGGCTCAATCAATGAGCAGTTCTTC.

V gene TRBV28 combines with J gene TRBJ1-1; D might be TRBD1 (6 bases). This CDR3 has 16 amino acids. Per the germline V gene, CDR1 is MDHEN and CDR2 is SYDVKM. Trimming stripped 8 bases from V and 0 bases from J, with 19 bases between. The CDR3 region is CASPPGAAKMNTEAFF. CDR3 sequence (DNA): TGTGCCAGCCCGCCAGGGGCCGCCAAGATGAACACTGAAGCTTTCTTT.

The genes are TRBV19 and TRBJ2-7; TRBD2 is a possible D gene (5 bases). The V gene lost 5 bases and the J gene lost 2 bases, with 10 bases spanning the gap. The CDR3 has 13 residues. Germline V gene lookup returns CDR1 LNHDA and CDR2 SQIVND (reference sequence). The CDR3 region is CASSFDGAYEQYF. Written as DNA, the CDR3 is TGTGCCAGTAGTTTCGACGGGGCCTACGAGCAGTACTTC.

The count of this clone is one. This sequence joins TRBV7-2 and TRBJ2-2; 7 bases line up with TRBD1. The CDR3 has 16 residues. V lost 5 bases to trimming and J lost 5 bases; unmatched junction nucleotides: 11. In germline, CDR1 is SGHTA, CDR2 FQGNSA. CDR3 loop: CASSDDRAVWTGELFF. The CDR3 region has the DNA TGTGCCAGCAGCGATGACAGGGCGGTTTGGACCGGGGAGCTGTTTTTT. The variable domain in full, with the rest retrieved from reference TRBV7-2 and TRBJ2-2, is GAGVSQSPSNKVTEKGKDVELRCDPISGHTALYWYRQSLGQGLEFLIYFQGNSAPDKSGLPSDRFSAERTGGSVSTLTIQRTQQEDSAVYLCASSDDRAVWTGELFFGEGSRLTVL.

As regards this clone: Other DNA sequences from this sample encode an identical CDR3 as well. For the CDR3, the DNA is TGTGCTAGTGGTCAGGGGAGGAACACTGAAGCTTTCTTT. It yields the protein CASGQGRNTEAFF. This chain uses TRBV12-5 with TRBJ1-1; D might be TRBD1 (6 bases). The CDR3 extends over 13 amino acids. V lost 5 bases, J lost 1 base, and 8 bases lay in between. Germline CDR1 LGHNT, CDR2 FRNRAP.

This sequence joins TRBV6-6 and TRBJ1-1; D gene uncertain. Trimming removed 2 bases from V and 0 bases from J, with 7 bases in between. This CDR3 is built from 14 residues. CDR1 MNHNY and CDR2 SVGAGI come from the germline V gene (reference sequence). The CDR3 region has the DNA TGTGCCAGCAGTTACCAACATATGAACACTGAAGCTTTCTTT. The encoded protein is CASSYQHMNTEAFF.

The gene calls are TRBV27 and TRBJ2-3, with TRBD2 matching 8 bases. Trimming took 6 bases from V and 6 from J; bases not matched to a gene: 14. The germline V gene encodes CDR1 MNHEY and CDR2 SMNVEV (reference sequence). CDR3 size: 16 residues. The CDR3 DNA is TGTGCCAGCAGACTCACAGCGGGGGTAAAGGGGGATACGCAGTATTTT. Its translation: CASRLTAGVKGDTQYF.

The genes are TRBV4-1 and TRBJ2-1, with D possibly TRBD2 on 6 matching bases. Trimming left V 5 bases short and J 0 bases short, with 11 bases between. The germline CDR1 and CDR2 sequences are MGHRA and YSYEKL. The CDR3 is 15 amino acids. This CDR3 is CASSLAGSSYNEQFF. The DNA of the CDR3 is TGCGCCAGCAGCTTGGCCGGGAGCTCCTACAATGAGCAGTTCTTC.

V and J are TRBV7-9 and TRBJ2-7; a weak D match, TRBD2 (6 bases). With 3 bases removed from V and 4 bases from J, the gap between germline ends came to 16 bases. CDR3 size: 15 residues. Germline V gene lookup returns CDR1 SEHNR and CDR2 FQNEAQ (reference sequence). The CDR3 coding sequence is TGTGCCAGCAGCTTCAGTTCTGGGGGGTTATACGAGCAGTACTTC. Its protein product is CASSFSSGGLYEQYF. Variable domain in full (rest from reference TRBV7-9 and TRBJ2-7): DTGVSQNPRHKITKRGQNVTFRCDPISEHNRLYWYRQTLGQGPEFLTYFQNEAQLEKSRLLSDRFSAERPKGSFSTLEIQRTEQGDSAMYLCASSFSSGGLYEQYFGPGTRLTVT.

The chain is built from TRBV27 and TRBJ2-1, with a weak D call TRBD2 (6 bases). Germline CDR1 is MNHEY and CDR2 is SMNVEV (reference sequence). CDR3 length: 15 residues. V was clipped by 4 bases and J by 7 bases, with 17 bases between them. CDR3 in DNA: TGTGCCAGCAGTTCCGGGACTTCGAGTGGTAATGAGCAGTTCTTC. It translates to CASSSGTSSGNEQFF.

This sequence joins TRBV2 and TRBJ1-2; possible D gene TRBD1, 6 bases. In germline, CDR1 is SNHLY, CDR2 FYNNEI. CDR3 size: 12 residues. V was pared by 4 bases and J by 8 bases, with 11 bases between. The CDR3 sequence: CASSATGNGYTF. CDR3 in DNA: TGTGCCAGCAGTGCTACAGGGAACGGCTACACCTTC. The full variable domain, its missing parts supplied by reference TRBV2 and TRBJ1-2, is EPEVTQTPSHQVTQMGQEVILRCVPISNHLYFYWYRQILGQKVEFLVSFYNNEISEKSEIFDDQFSVERPDGSNFTLKIRSTKLEDSAMYFCASSATGNGYTFGSGTRLTVV.